A single sample gave rise to the 22 T cell receptor beta chains below, sequenced in a study of T cells in Graves' hyperthyroidism and ophthalmopathy. RNA transcripts served as the template for amplifying TCR beta CDR3 regions. The primer set for the first-round RT-PCR of the TCR CDR3 was HTBI. Via MiXCR, TCRdb re-called the multiplex PCR reads, giving one row per CDR3 protein. Found here are a few hundred thousand distinct CDR3 sequences, roughly 15% of them singletons; the top ten hold under 25%. The specimen sequenced was blood. These receptors came from an older woman with Graves' ophthalmopathy.

With regard to this clonotype: This may be a read error: a much more frequent sequence differs by one nucleotide. This CDR3 is missing its conserved last phenylalanine or tryptophan, likely due to a read error. V and J are TRBV5-1 and TRBJ2-7; D is perhaps TRBD1 (6 bases). V was shortened by 4 bases and J by 2 bases, with 16 bases between the two germline ends. CDR1 is SGHRS, CDR2 YFSETQ, per germline. The CDR3 is 15 amino acids. The CDR3 DNA sequence: TGCGCCAGCAGCCCCCGGACAGAACTGCCCTACGAGCAGTACCTC. Its protein product is CASSPRTELPYEQYL.

The rearrangement uses TRBV28 and TRBJ1-2; 9 bases match TRBD1. The V gene end was trimmed by 5 bases and the J gene end by 12 bases; junction bases not matched to a gene: 19. CDR3 length: 16 amino acids. CDR1 and CDR2 (germline): MDHEN, SYDVKM. The CDR3 region has the DNA TGTGCCAGCAGTAGCGACTCCATTCCGGGACAGGGTAAAAACACCTTC. Translating it yields CASSSDSIPGQGKNTF.

The chain is built from TRBV27 and TRBJ2-3, with D perhaps TRBD1 or TRBD2 (6 bases each). Germline assignment: CDR1 MNHEY and CDR2 SMNVEV (reference sequence). Trimming cost V 0 bases and J 2 bases, with 12 bases left between them. The CDR3 length is 16 residues. The CDR3 DNA sequence: TGTGCCAGCAGTTTATCGAAGGGGGGAGCCACAGATACGCAGTATTTT. Amino acids: CASSLSKGGATDTQYF.

There are many counts of this clonotype. The chain combines TRBV5-1 with TRBJ2-7; D may be TRBD1 (6 bases). Trimming pared 4 bases from V and 0 bases from J, leaving 17 bases between. The CDR3 consists of 16 residues. Germline V lookup: CDR1 SGHRS, CDR2 YFSETQ. CDR3 protein: CASSTAGTTGSYEQYF. Written as DNA, the CDR3 is TGCGCCAGCAGCACTGCCGGGACGACAGGCTCCTACGAGCAGTACTTC.

This clonotype was counted ten times or more. This chain links TRBV14 with TRBJ1-2; no reliable D call. Germline V gives CDR1 SGHDN, CDR2 FVKESK. The V end was cut by 0 bases, the J end by 2 bases, with 7 bases between. This CDR3 is 14 amino acids long. CDR3 DNA sequence: TGTGCCAGCAGCCAAGATTGGCGGAACTATGGCTACACCTTC. It yields the protein CASSQDWRNYGYTF. Full variable domain (missing parts from reference TRBV14 and TRBJ1-2): EAGVTQFPSHSVIEKGQTVTLRCDPISGHDNLYWYRRVMGKEIKFLLHFVKESKQDESGMPNNRFLAERTGGTYSTLKVQPAELEDSGVYFCASSQDWRNYGYTFGSGTRLTVV.

This rearrangement joins TRBV20-1 to TRBJ1-2; unclear D gene. Per the germline V gene, CDR1 is DFQATT and CDR2 is SNEGSKA (reference sequence). The CDR3 has 14 residues. Trimming took 1 base from V and 4 from J, leaving 13 bases between them. The CDR3 DNA is TGCAGTGCTAGAGCGGGAGGTACCGCCTATGGCTACACCTTC. Translated: CSARAGGTAYGYTF.

This clonotype was recorded a few times. This chain joins TRBV6-2 or TRBV6-3 and TRBJ2-1; perhaps TRBD2 as D (5 bases). The V gene's germline CDR1 is MNHEY and CDR2 SVGEGT. The CDR3 totals 16 residues. Trimming removed 2 bases at V and 0 bases at J, with 11 bases between. CDR3 nucleotides: TGTGCCAGCAGTTACGGGCGGACTTACTCCTACAATGAGCAGTTCTTC. The encoded protein is CASSYGRTYSYNEQFF.

This clonotype was picked up one time. This sequence may be a read error, since a much larger clone differs from it by one base. The rearrangement uses TRBV20-1 and TRBJ2-5; D perhaps matches TRBD2 (6 bases). The CDR3 covers 13 residues. Germline V gene sequence: CDR1 DFQATT, CDR2 SNEGSKA (reference sequence). The chain's CDR3 is CSATSRDWETQHF. CDR3 nucleotides: TGCAGTGCTACTAGCCGGGACTGGGAGACCCAGCACTTC.

Many counts were recorded for this clonotype. The rearrangement joins TRBV29-1 to TRBJ2-7; 7 bases match TRBD2. The V segment lost 4 bases and the J segment 4 bases; nucleotides outside the gene matches: 10. The CDR3 consists of 14 residues. Germline-derived CDR1 and CDR2 are SQVTM and ANQGSEA. The CDR3 here is CSVVDSGDLYEQYF. The DNA of the CDR3 is TGCAGCGTTGTTGACAGCGGGGATTTGTACGAGCAGTACTTC.

At least ten counts were recorded for this clonotype. The chain recombines TRBV6-1 with TRBJ2-3; tentatively, D is TRBD2 (6 bases). This CDR3 contains 17 residues. CDR1 and CDR2 (germline): MNHNS, SASEGT. Trimming stripped 4 bases from V and 0 bases from J, with 17 bases between. CDR3 in amino acids: CASSVAWAGPSTDTQYF. The CDR3 nucleotides read TGTGCCAGCAGTGTTGCTTGGGCGGGGCCCAGCACAGATACGCAGTATTTT.

This clonotype was seen a handful of times. The V and J genes are TRBV27 and TRBJ2-7; TRBD2 agrees at 8 bases. With V trimmed by 7 bases and J by 0 bases, 8 bases remained unmatched. This CDR3 region has 15 residues. Germline V CDR1 and CDR2: MNHEY, SMNVEV (reference sequence). In DNA, the CDR3 is TGTGCCAGCAACGAGCTAGCGGGCAGCTCCTACGAGCAGTACTTC. Its protein product is CASNELAGSSYEQYF.

In its sample, this clonotype was seen many times. The chain uses TRBV18 and TRBJ2-7, with 10 bases identical to TRBD1. CDR1 KGHSH and CDR2 LQKENI come from the germline V gene. The V and J ends lost 2 bases and 3 bases, in that order; junction bases with no gene match: 1. CDR3 length: 14 amino acids. CDR3 in DNA: TGTGCCAGCTCACCAGGACAGGGGGTCTACGAGCAGTACTTC. Residues: CASSPGQGVYEQYF.

The chain couples TRBV4-1 to TRBJ2-4, with 7 bases lining up with TRBD2. J gave up 0 bases and V 6 bases, and 8 bases lay outside the gene matches. The CDR3 is made up of 16 amino acids. The germline CDR1 and CDR2 sequences are MGHRA and YSYEKL. In DNA form, the CDR3 reads TGCGCCAGCAGAAGCGGGGTCATAGCAGCCAAAAACATTCAGTACTTC. Protein: CASRSGVIAAKNIQYF.

In this sample, this clonotype turned up a few times. The J gene is TRBJ2-5, the V gene TRBV12-3 or TRBV12-4; 7 bases align to TRBD2. Unmatched junction bases numbered 7, after V lost 5 bases and J lost 1 base. The CDR3 covers 15 residues. The CDR3 DNA follows: TGTGCCAGCAGTCACCACGGGACTACCCAAGAGACCCAGTACTTC. It encodes CASSHHGTTQETQYF.

In its sample, this clonotype was seen a few times. The chain carries TRBV6-2 or TRBV6-3 and TRBJ2-2; 7 nucleotides agree with TRBD1. The CDR3 length is 17 residues. V dropped 2 bases and J dropped 0; count of bases not matched to a gene: 6. Germline V gene lookup returns CDR1 MNHEY and CDR2 SVGEGT. The CDR3 loop reads CASSYPTGLPNTGELFF. The CDR3 coding sequence is TGTGCCAGCAGTTACCCGACAGGGCTGCCGAACACCGGGGAGCTGTTTTTT.

The table lists this clonotype with a few counts. The chain couples TRBV24-1 to TRBJ2-3, with D hard to call. The CDR3 length is 14 residues. V lost 3 bases, J lost 4 bases, and 10 bases lay in between. Germline CDR1 is KGHDR and CDR2 is SFDVKD. The CDR3 loop reads CATSDEGLPDTQYF. The DNA of the CDR3 is TGTGCCACCAGTGATGAAGGTTTGCCAGATACGCAGTATTTT.

V and J are TRBV6-5 and TRBJ1-1; D may be TRBD1 (5 bases). CDR1 is MNHEY, CDR2 SVGAGI, per germline. V was pared by 4 bases and J by 11 bases, with 17 bases between. The CDR3 extends over 13 amino acids. CDR3 DNA: TGTGCCAGCAGTTCCATCTCAGGGCCTAGGGCTTTCTTT. This sequence encodes CASSSISGPRAFF.

Ten or more counts support this clonotype. The rearrangement joins TRBV6-1 to TRBJ2-3; unclear D gene. This CDR3 has 15 amino acids. CDR1 and CDR2 from the germline V gene are MNHNS and SASEGT. Trimming stripped 5 bases from V and 0 bases from J, with 12 bases between. The CDR3 DNA reads as TGTGCCAGCAGTCAGGACGGATATAGCACAGATACGCAGTATTTT. The encoded protein is CASSQDGYSTDTQYF.

Concerning this clonotype: A read error may explain this, as a much larger clone is one base away. V gene TRBV28 combines with J gene TRBJ2-7; unclear D gene. This CDR3 has 15 amino acids. CDR1 is MDHEN, CDR2 SYDVKM, per germline. The CDR3 sequence: CASSLGPVLSYERYF. CDR3 sequence (DNA): TGTGCCAGCAGTTTAGGGCCGGTCCTCTCCTACGAGCGGTACTTC. Based on the CDR3 plus reference TRBV28 and TRBJ2-7, the full variable domain is DVKVTQSSRYLVKRTGEKVFLECVQDMDHENMFWYRQDPGLGLRLIYFSYDVKMKEKGDIPEGYSVSREKKERFSLILESASTNQTSMYLCASSLGPVLSYERYFGPGTRLTVT.

This clonotype was detected many times. This chain uses TRBV7-3 with TRBJ2-1, with no clear D. CDR3 length equals 15 residues. Trimming stripped 4 bases from V and 4 bases from J, with 14 bases between. Germline V gene lookup returns CDR1 SGHTA and CDR2 FQGTGA. Written as DNA, the CDR3 is TGTGCCAGCAGCTCCGACGCCCTCCGATACAATGAGCAGTTCTTC. This codes for CASSSDALRYNEQFF.

There are many counts of this clonotype. The chain couples TRBV12-3 or TRBV12-4 to TRBJ2-2; D may match TRBD1 or TRBD2 (5 bases each). V shed 5 bases and J shed 1 base, with 11 bases lying between them. This CDR3 contains 15 residues. The CDR3 bases are TGTGCCAGCAGTCAGCGGACAAAGAACACCGGGGAGCTGTTTTTT. Amino acid sequence: CASSQRTKNTGELFF.

This clonotype was seen ten or more times. This chain joins TRBV6-5 and TRBJ2-7; 10 bases are a match to TRBD2. This CDR3 has 15 amino acids. V gave up 2 bases and J gave up 7 bases; unmatched junction bases: 8. Germline V gene sequence: CDR1 MNHEY, CDR2 SVGAGI. The CDR3 DNA reads as TGTGCCAGCAGTTACCGGGCTAGCGGGAGTCAAGAGCAGTACTTC. The encoded protein is CASSYRASGSQEQYF.